Below, one TCR beta chain is given with its context. Deletions cut 1 base from V and 1 base from J, with 14 bases between. CDR3 size: 16 residues. Germline assignment: CDR1 DFQATT and CDR2 SNEGSKA (reference sequence). One entry per CDR3 protein results from TCRdb running MiXCR on the RT-PCR reads. Here the sample spans about 150,000 distinct CDR3 sequences, approximately 24% being singletons. This sample was included in a study of patients and donors after allogeneic stem cell transplantation. The V call is TRBV20-1, the J call TRBJ2-1; D gene ambiguous. This receptor was taken from a human donor who was either an allogeneic HSCT recipient or a stem cell or donor lymphocyte infusion donor (not recorded which). It is not recorded whose cells these are; they may come from a transplant donor. The specimen was blood, either unsorted or a sorted T cell fraction (not recorded which). DNA of the CDR3: TGCAGTGCTAGAGTACGGCCATTGGGATCCTACAATGAGCAGTTCTTC. Its protein product is CSARVRPLGSYNEQFF.